This T cell receptor beta chain originates from a study of monozygotic twins with inflammatory bowel disease. Germline-derived CDR1 and CDR2 are SEHNR and FQNEAQ (reference sequence). There are 12 residues in the CDR3. Blood was drawn once per donor, and each sample measured 2 to 2.5 ml. Researchers used roughly 3,800 ng of total RNA for each TCR library. With eight separate reactions per sample, the authors made cDNA. Following a re-call of the 5' RACE reads, TCRdb has one entry per CDR3 protein and lacks DNA. This sample's table reports around 190,000 distinct CDR3 sequences. This chain connects TRBV7-9 to TRBJ2-5. Sequencing used blood. The receptor was derived from a human donor with ulcerative colitis or Crohn's disease, or a healthy co-twin of an affected twin (not recorded which). This chain's CDR3 is CASSFVGETQYF.